This TCR beta chain was profiled in a study of blood T cell repertoires in COVID-19. The overall study: T cells, B-cell-depleted T cells, or PBMCs provided the cDNA or gDNA that served as material.

Germline assignment: CDR1 SGHTA and CDR2 FQGNSA. The CDR3 has 13 amino acids. V was clipped by 5 bases and J by 5 bases; unmatched bases: 2. Original handling: From reference gene primer amplification, estimates of nucleated cell counts were derived. Here immunoSEQ multiplex PCR was the method, and the copy in TCRdb shows in-frame clones only, minus some. The V and J calls and clone size are taken from that table; D and trimming were inferred from the DNA. The table has 75,000 or so clones, 82% seen once. The sample taken for sequencing was peripheral blood. This chain uses TRBV7-2 with TRBJ2-5; 10 bases align to TRBD1. The source is a man aged 55 to 70 with acute or convalescent COVID-19. The chain's CDR3 is CASSPGQGETQYF. The DNA for the CDR3 is TGTGCCAGCAGCCCGGGACAGGGGGAGACCCAGTACTTC.